This TCR beta chain was observed in a study of blood T cell repertoires in COVID-19. Study in general: Specimens from acute and convalescent COVID-19 originated in the United States, Italy and Spain. Sample material is recorded as cDNA or gDNA derived from T cells, B-cell-depleted T cells, or PBMCs.

CDR1 and CDR2 from the germline V gene are SGHDT and YYEEEE. V was cut by 0 bases and J by 10 bases, with 20 bases left in between. CDR3 size: 16 residues. Per the original methods: Estimates of nucleated cell counts were drawn from the amplification of reference gene primers. Libraries were prepared by immunoSEQ multiplex PCR; TCRdb keeps only in-frame clonotypes and omits some of them. The V and J calls and clone size were taken over from that table, and D and trimming were inferred from the DNA. The data hold 130,000 or so clones, with about 79% observed a single time. The TCR comes from a woman older than 75 with acute or convalescent COVID-19. Sample: peripheral blood. This rearrangement joins TRBV5-6 to TRBJ2-4; possible D gene TRBD2, 6 bases. The CDR3 DNA reads as TGTGCCAGCAGCTTGGCCGGGCAGGCCTGGGGGGATATTCAGTACTTC. It specifies CASSLAGQAWGDIQYF.